The 16 T cell receptor beta chains reported below all come from one sample, sequenced in a study of T-cell memory formation after mild COVID-19. TCRdb reanalysed the 5' RACE reads using MiXCR and keeps one entry per CDR3 protein. The sample yields about 270,000 distinct CDR3 sequences, 15% to 20% seen once. What was sequenced was PBMCs or a T cell subset sorted from them (not recorded which). The receptors stem from a man between 18 and 29 years old who had mild COVID-19 (a few samples of this study predate the infection). Cell type and time point are not known.

This clonotype was detected ten times or more. The chain recombines TRBV7-2 with TRBJ2-7; D is uncertain. Germline V gives CDR1 SGHTA, CDR2 FQGNSA. The V end lost 5 bases, the J end lost 5 bases, and 16 bases lay between the germline ends. CDR3 length: 14 amino acids. The DNA of the CDR3 is TGTGCCAGCAGCAGAGGATCTAACCCCCACGAGCAGTACTTC. It specifies CASSRGSNPHEQYF.

In its sample, this clonotype was seen a few times. The CDR3 DNA reads TGCAGTGCTCGAATCTTGGGTACAGAAGCTTTCTTT. As protein: CSARILGTEAFF. This rearrangement joins TRBV20-1 to TRBJ1-1; D uncertain. The CDR3 runs 12 residues. The germline V and J ends were trimmed by 5 bases and 8 bases, with 15 bases remaining between them. From germline, CDR1 is DFQATT and CDR2 SNEGSKA (reference sequence).

This clonotype occurred a few times. The rearrangement uses TRBV4-2 and TRBJ1-5; maybe TRBD1 (6 bases). Germline CDR1 is LGHNA and CDR2 is YNFKEQ. The CDR3 is made up of 16 amino acids. The V and J ends lost 0 bases and 7 bases respectively, with 16 bases between them. CDR3 amino acids: CASSQDHPRGTQPQHF. The CDR3 DNA is TGTGCCAGCAGCCAAGATCATCCCAGGGGCACCCAGCCCCAGCATTTT.

V and J are TRBV5-1 and TRBJ1-1; D uncertain. CDR3 size: 12 residues. The V gene's germline CDR1 is SGHRS and CDR2 YFSETQ. Trimming left V 4 bases short and J 6 bases short, with 10 bases between. CDR3 amino acids: CASSPGGAEAFF. The CDR3 region has the DNA TGCGCCAGCAGCCCCGGTGGAGCTGAAGCTTTCTTT.

V gene TRBV11-2 combines with J gene TRBJ2-1, with 9 nucleotides matching TRBD2. Germline CDR1 and CDR2: SGHAT and FQNNGV. CDR3 length: 15 residues. V dropped 3 bases and J dropped 8; count of bases not matched to a gene: 8. This CDR3 reads CASSFGGGVRDEQFF. The CDR3 DNA is TGTGCCAGCAGCTTCGGCGGGGGGGTACGGGATGAGCAGTTCTTC.

J is TRBJ1-5 and V is TRBV7-2; D is unclear. Germline CDR1 and CDR2: SGHTA and FQGNSA. Trimming removed 0 bases from V and 3 bases from J, with 9 bases in between. The CDR3 totals 15 residues. In nucleotides, the CDR3 is TGTGCCAGCAGCTTAGCGTTGGGTTACAATCAGCCCCAGCATTTT. It translates to CASSLALGYNQPQHF. Supplemented by reference TRBV7-2 and TRBJ1-5, the full variable domain reads GAGVSQSPSNKVTEKGKDVELRCDPISGHTALYWYRQSLGQGLEFLIYFQGNSAPDKSGLPSDRFSAERTGGSVSTLTIQRTQQEDSAVYLCASSLALGYNQPQHFGDGTRLSIL.

This sequence joins TRBV7-6 and TRBJ2-3; 9 bases fit TRBD2. This CDR3 region has 17 residues. Germline values: CDR1 SGHVS, CDR2 FNYEAQ. Losses at the gene ends were 0 bases for V and 1 base for J; bases not matched to a gene: 5. The CDR3 bases are TGTGCCAGCAGCTTAGCGGTACTAGCGGGCCGCACAGATACGCAGTATTTT. Residues: CASSLAVLAGRTDTQYF.

A few counts support this clonotype. CDR3 in amino acids: CSAGTNTEAFF. In nucleotides, the CDR3 is TGCAGTGCTGGAACTAACACTGAAGCTTTCTTT. The V call is TRBV20-1, the J call TRBJ1-1; D call uncertain. Germline-derived CDR1 and CDR2 are DFQATT and SNEGSKA (reference sequence). The CDR3 is 11 residues long. V shed 5 bases and J shed 2 bases, with 6 bases lying between them.

The table lists this clonotype with a few counts. The gene calls are TRBV7-3 and TRBJ2-1, with 12 bases that match TRBD2. The CDR3 sequence is 15 residues long. The J segment lost 9 bases and the V segment lost 5 bases, leaving 8 bases of the junction unmatched. Germline values: CDR1 SGHTA, CDR2 FQGTGA. The CDR3 DNA reads TGTGCCAGCAGCCTGGGGCTAGCGGGGGGGAGTGAGCAGTTCTTC. Translated: CASSLGLAGGSEQFF.

The V and J genes are TRBV6-2 or TRBV6-3 and TRBJ2-5, with D unresolved. Germline CDR1 is MNHEY and CDR2 is SVGEGT. The V end lost 5 bases, the J end lost 5 bases, and 9 bases lay between the germline ends. This CDR3 is 12 amino acids long. CDR3: CASSRREETQYF. The CDR3 nucleotides are TGTGCCAGCAGTCGGAGAGAGGAGACCCAGTACTTC.

The chain carries TRBV6-5 and TRBJ2-2, with D tentatively TRBD1 (6 bases). CDR1 and CDR2 (germline): MNHEY, SVGAGI. Deletions cut 0 bases from V and 0 bases from J, with 8 bases between. This CDR3 is 16 amino acids long. CDR3 loop: CASSYSGASNTGELFF. CDR3 sequence (DNA): TGTGCCAGCAGTTACTCGGGGGCCTCGAACACCGGGGAGCTGTTTTTT.

The V call is TRBV20-1, the J call TRBJ1-2, with a tentative D call TRBD1 (5 bases). V gave up 5 bases and J gave up 5 bases, with 15 bases separating them. The CDR3 runs to 13 residues. The V gene's germline CDR1 is DFQATT and CDR2 SNEGSKA (reference sequence). The CDR3 region is CSAEVRETYGYTF. As DNA, the CDR3 is TGCAGTGCTGAGGTCAGGGAAACGTATGGCTACACCTTC.

V is TRBV4-1 and J is TRBJ1-2; no reliable D call. CDR3 size: 13 residues. The V and J ends lost 0 bases and 11 bases respectively, with 13 bases between them. Germline CDR1 MGHRA, CDR2 YSYEKL. This CDR3 reads CASSQEQGKGYTF. The CDR3 DNA reads TGCGCCAGCAGCCAAGAACAAGGGAAAGGTTACACCTTC.

This clonotype occurred a few times. This chain uses TRBV5-1 with TRBJ1-4; no clear D gene. V lost 4 bases and J 4 bases, leaving 8 bases between the germline ends. This CDR3 spans 13 amino acids. Germline V gene sequence: CDR1 SGHRS, CDR2 YFSETQ. The CDR3 is CASSGTVNEKLFF. The CDR3 DNA reads TGCGCCAGCAGCGGAACAGTTAATGAAAAACTGTTTTTT.

In this sample, this clonotype turned up once. The V and J genes are TRBV28 and TRBJ2-2, with D possibly being TRBD1 (5 bases). The CDR3 spans 14 residues. The germline V and J ends were trimmed by 0 bases and 6 bases, with 8 bases remaining between them. CDR1 is MDHEN, CDR2 SYDVKM, per germline. CDR3 nucleotides: TGTGCCAGCAGTTTATGGTTGGGGCCCGGGGAGCTGTTTTTT. Encoded protein: CASSLWLGPGELFF.

The chain has TRBV12-3 or TRBV12-4 and TRBJ2-7; 14 bases map to TRBD2. This CDR3 region has 16 residues. Unmatched junction bases numbered 11, after V lost 6 bases and J lost 7 bases. The CDR3 sequence: CASSYRGLAGVEEQYF. The CDR3 DNA sequence: TGTGCCAGCAGCTACCGGGGACTAGCGGGGGTGGAGGAGCAGTACTTC.